The 32 T cell receptor beta chains below all came from one sample that was sequenced in a study of OX40 agonist ivuxolimab in advanced cancers. Clones were sequenced by immunoSEQ multiplex PCR, and TCRdb holds only the in-frame ones, with some missing. The table shows under 40,000 clones, with 60% to 85% occurring only once. The sequenced sample was CD4+ or CD8+ T cells sorted from blood, obtained in a trial of the OX40 agonist ivuxolimab. Receptors originate from an adult with an advanced solid tumor such as melanoma, head and neck, liver or kidney cancer.

Here the CDR3 reads CASREAGVRLSYNEQFF. CDR3 bases: TGTGCCAGTAGAGAAGCAGGGGTCAGGCTCTCCTACAATGAGCAGTTCTTC. J is TRBJ2-1 and V is TRBV19, with TRBD1 as a possible D gene (6 bases). The CDR3 sequence is 17 residues long. The germline gives CDR1 LNHDA, CDR2 SQIVND (reference sequence). V shed 6 bases and J shed 0 bases, with 18 bases lying between them.

The chain links TRBV5-1 to TRBJ1-4, with a weak D call TRBD1 (5 bases). The V gene lost 2 bases and the J gene lost 3 bases, with 8 bases spanning the gap. Germline values: CDR1 SGHRS, CDR2 YFSETQ. The CDR3 loop spans 14 amino acids. CDR3 in amino acids: CASSLQQANEKLFF. The DNA for the CDR3 is TGCGCCAGCAGCTTACAACAGGCTAATGAAAAACTGTTTTTT.

The chain joins TRBV30 to TRBJ1-5; weak D call: TRBD1 (5 bases). The CDR3 is made up of 13 amino acids. V was trimmed by 5 bases and J by 7 bases, leaving 15 bases between them. Germline CDR1 reads GTSNPN; CDR2 reads SVGIG (reference sequence). DNA of the CDR3: TGTGCCTGGGGGACGAGCTTTTTGCAGCCCCAGCATTTT. It is translated as CAWGTSFLQPQHF.

The rearrangement joins TRBV10-3 to TRBJ2-5, with TRBD2 matching over 12 bases. Germline CDR1 ENHRY, CDR2 SYGVKD. The junction had 4 bases not matched to a gene; V was cut back by 4 bases and J by 10 bases. The CDR3 sequence is 13 residues long. The DNA of the CDR3 is TGTGCCATCAGTGCTAGCGGGAGGGATAGCCAGTACTTC. Translated: CAISASGRDSQYF.

The chain joins TRBV5-4 to TRBJ2-1, with a weak D call TRBD2 (6 bases). V lost 4 bases to trimming and J lost 4 bases, with 15 bases between them. Germline CDR1 SGHNT, CDR2 YYREEE (reference sequence). The CDR3 totals 15 residues. CDR3 bases: TGTGCCAGCAGCCCTGGAGCGGGTTCTTACAATGAGCAGTTCTTC. Its protein product is CASSPGAGSYNEQFF.

The rearrangement uses TRBV7-8 and TRBJ2-7, with D possibly being TRBD1 or TRBD2 (5 bases each). The germline V gene has CDR1 SGHVS and CDR2 FQNEAQ. This CDR3 has 13 residues. The V end was cut by 4 bases, the J end by 3 bases, with 10 bases between. The CDR3 nucleotides are TGTGCCAGCAGCTGGGACCCGAGCTACGAGCAGTACTTC. It translates to CASSWDPSYEQYF.

This rearrangement joins TRBV5-1 to TRBJ2-3; 14 bases match TRBD2. CDR3 length equals 16 residues. Germline trimming cut 4 bases from V and 6 bases from J; bases unmatched to any gene: 7. Per the germline V gene, CDR1 is SGHRS and CDR2 is YFSETQ. The CDR3 DNA follows: TGCGCCAGCAGCAAAGGGACTAGCGGGAGTGGGGATACGCAGTATTTT. It is translated as CASSKGTSGSGDTQYF. Complete variable domain (other parts from reference TRBV5-1 and TRBJ2-3): KAGVTQTPRYLIKTRGQQVTLSCSPISGHRSVSWYQQTPGQGLQFLFEYFSETQRNKGNFPGRFSGRQFSNSRSEMNVSTLELGDSALYLCASSKGTSGSGDTQYFGPGTRLTVL.

The chain couples TRBV19 to TRBJ1-4; no definite D call. The CDR3 loop spans 14 amino acids. The V gene's germline CDR1 is LNHDA and CDR2 SQIVND (reference sequence). V lost 7 bases and J lost 7, with 16 bases in between. The CDR3 nucleotides are TGTGCCAGTAAGAAGGACCAGAGGTTTGAAAAACTGTTTTTT. Translating it yields CASKKDQRFEKLFF.

J is TRBJ2-4 and V is TRBV15, with 8 bases fitting TRBD1. Losses at the gene ends were 4 bases for V and 3 bases for J; bases not matched to a gene: 5. Per the germline V gene, CDR1 is LNHNV and CDR2 is YYDKDF (reference sequence). CDR3 length: 15 amino acids. The CDR3 nucleotides are TGTGCCACCAGCATTATAGGACAGGGCAAAAACATTCAGTACTTC. It translates to CATSIIGQGKNIQYF.

This rearrangement joins TRBV18 to TRBJ2-7; D remains unclear. Germline V gene lookup returns CDR1 KGHSH and CDR2 LQKENI. The CDR3 is made up of 12 amino acids. Trimming took off 4 bases at V and 4 bases at J, with 8 bases between the two ends. CDR3 nucleotides: TGTGCCAGCTCACTCGCGGCGTACGAGCAGTACTTC. The encoded protein is CASSLAAYEQYF.

V gene TRBV7-2 combines with J gene TRBJ2-5; TRBD2 agrees at 9 bases. Germline V gives CDR1 SGHTA, CDR2 FQGNSA. The CDR3 has 14 residues. V shed 4 bases, J shed 6 bases, and the junction held 6 bases outside the gene matches. CDR3 nucleotides: TGTGCCAGCAGCTCTGCGGGAGGGCCGCAGACCCAGTACTTC. Its protein product is CASSSAGGPQTQYF.

The chain links TRBV6-5 to TRBJ1-6; D is possibly TRBD1 (5 bases). Per germline, CDR1 MNHEY and CDR2 SVGAGI. V was shortened by 7 bases and J by 12 bases, with 19 bases between the two germline ends. This CDR3 has 14 residues. The CDR3 protein is CASKTDGLGGPLHF. In DNA, the CDR3 is TGTGCCAGCAAAACGGACGGTTTGGGGGGACCCCTCCACTTT.

The genes are TRBV28 and TRBJ2-5, with D unclear. Germline V CDR1 and CDR2: MDHEN, SYDVKM. The CDR3 is made up of 15 amino acids. Trimming took off 3 bases at V and 0 bases at J, with 11 bases between the two ends. The CDR3 DNA sequence: TGTGCCAGCAGTTTTTCGACACCGTACCAAGAGACCCAGTACTTC. Amino acids: CASSFSTPYQETQYF. The variable domain in full, completed from reference TRBV28 and TRBJ2-5, reads DVKVTQSSRYLVKRTGEKVFLECVQDMDHENMFWYRQDPGLGLRLIYFSYDVKMKEKGDIPEGYSVSREKKERFSLILESASTNQTSMYLCASSFSTPYQETQYFGPGTRLLVL.

This sequence joins TRBV28 and TRBJ2-7; no reliable D call. The germline V gene has CDR1 MDHEN and CDR2 SYDVKM. CDR3 length: 15 amino acids. V shed 5 bases and J shed 2 bases, with 16 bases lying between them. CDR3: CASSPRLREAYEQYF. The DNA for the CDR3 is TGTGCCAGCAGTCCACGGTTAAGGGAAGCCTACGAGCAGTACTTC.

This sequence joins TRBV10-3 and TRBJ1-5, with D tentatively TRBD1 (5 bases). In germline, CDR1 is ENHRY, CDR2 SYGVKD. The germline V and J ends were trimmed by 3 bases and 4 bases, with 10 bases remaining between them. The CDR3 is made up of 14 amino acids. CDR3 residues: CAISEGRENQPQHF. The DNA for the CDR3 is TGTGCCATCAGTGAAGGCAGGGAAAATCAGCCCCAGCATTTT.

The chain carries TRBV11-2 and TRBJ2-7; tentative D call: TRBD1 (5 bases). The germline V gene encodes CDR1 SGHAT and CDR2 FQNNGV. The CDR3 is 14 amino acids. Trimming pared 3 bases from V and 5 bases from J, leaving 14 bases between. CDR3 coding DNA: TGTGCCAGCAGCTTGACGCGAACAGGCGACGAGCAGTACTTC. Translating gives CASSLTRTGDEQYF.

This clone was seen a handful of times. The chain links TRBV14 to TRBJ1-1, with D uncertain. V lost 4 bases and J lost 1, with 10 bases in between. Germline V gene data show CDR1 as SGHDN and CDR2 as FVKESK. CDR3 length: 14 residues. The CDR3 protein is CASSLQQRNTEAFF. CDR3 in DNA: TGTGCCAGCAGCCTGCAACAGAGGAACACTGAAGCTTTCTTT.

The gene calls are TRBV30 and TRBJ2-3; 14 bases are shared with TRBD2. Germline CDR1 is GTSNPN and CDR2 is SVGIG (reference sequence). The V gene end was trimmed by 1 base and the J gene end by 5 bases; junction bases not matched to a gene: 8. The CDR3 covers 17 residues. The CDR3 region has the DNA TGTGCCTGGAGTGCCCTGGGACTAGCGGGAGTATTAGATACGCAGTATTTT. Protein sequence: CAWSALGLAGVLDTQYF.

V gene TRBV5-1 combines with J gene TRBJ1-1; 7 bases are shared with TRBD1. Unmatched junction bases numbered 3, after V lost 3 bases and J lost 1 base. Germline CDR1 reads SGHRS; CDR2 reads YFSETQ. The CDR3 covers 14 residues. CDR3 coding DNA: TGCGCCAGCAGCTCCCAGGGGGGGAACACTGAAGCTTTCTTT. As protein: CASSSQGGNTEAFF.

The chain employs TRBV9 and TRBJ2-2; TRBD1 matches 8 bases. Germline CDR1 SGDLS, CDR2 YYNGEE. This CDR3 has 15 amino acids. Trimming removed 6 bases from V and 3 bases from J; junction bases left unmatched: 7. The CDR3, as DNA: TGTGCCAGCAACCCGACAGGGGTGGACACCGGGGAGCTGTTTTTT. It is translated as CASNPTGVDTGELFF.

The chain links TRBV18 to TRBJ1-5; no firm D call. Germline CDR1 is KGHSH and CDR2 is LQKENI. The germline V and J ends were trimmed by 5 bases and 1 base, with 6 bases remaining between them. This CDR3 region has 13 residues. The CDR3 DNA reads TGTGCCAGCTCAGACAACAGCAATCAGCCCCAGCATTTT. Translation: CASSDNSNQPQHF.

The gene calls are TRBV18 and TRBJ2-3; possible D gene TRBD1, 5 bases. The CDR3 is 14 residues long. Germline CDR1 reads KGHSH; CDR2 reads LQKENI. The V and J ends lost 3 bases and 6 bases respectively, with 13 bases between them. CDR3 nucleotide sequence: TGTGCCAGCTCACCCTTCCAGGGTGGCGATACGCAGTATTTT. This encodes CASSPFQGGDTQYF.

The rearrangement links TRBV27 to TRBJ2-7; D remains unclear. V lost 4 bases, J lost 3 bases, and 10 bases lay in between. The CDR3 runs 13 residues. The germline gives CDR1 MNHEY, CDR2 SMNVEV (reference sequence). The CDR3 coding sequence is TGTGCCAGCAGTTCCAAGCCCAACTACGAGCAGTACTTC. This gives the protein CASSSKPNYEQYF.

In its sample, this clone is medium-sized. The V call is TRBV14, the J call TRBJ2-7; D might be TRBD1 or TRBD2, each matching 5 bases. Germline V CDR1 and CDR2: SGHDN, FVKESK. V was cut by 4 bases and J by 5 bases, with 15 bases left in between. CDR3 length: 14 amino acids. In nucleotides, the CDR3 is TGTGCCAGCAGCCCCGGGACCATTGGGGACGAGCAGTACTTC. Translation: CASSPGTIGDEQYF.

The V call is TRBV9, the J call TRBJ1-2; D is uncertain. The germline V gene encodes CDR1 SGDLS and CDR2 YYNGEE. Deletions cut 6 bases from V and 5 bases from J, with 17 bases between. The CDR3 runs 14 residues. DNA of the CDR3: TGTGCCAGCACCAAAGGCGGGGAGGGTTATGGCTACACCTTC. Its protein is CASTKGGEGYGYTF.

This clone is medium-sized within its sample. This chain joins TRBV2 and TRBJ2-7; 9 nucleotides line up with TRBD1. CDR3 length: 12 amino acids. The ends lost 6 bases at V and 6 bases at J; junction bases unmatched: 3. From germline, CDR1 is SNHLY and CDR2 FYNNEI. In DNA, the CDR3 is TGTGCCAGCAGCCGGGGACAGGGCGAGCAGTACTTC. This translates into CASSRGQGEQYF.

Only a few counts were recorded for this clone. The J gene is TRBJ2-3, the V gene TRBV9; no definite D call. Germline CDR1 SGDLS, CDR2 YYNGEE. This CDR3 contains 13 residues. V lost 7 bases to trimming and J lost 2 bases, with 11 bases between them. DNA of the CDR3: TGTGCCAGCGACGGTACCACCACAGATACGCAGTATTTT. This codes for CASDGTTTDTQYF. Variable domain in full (rest from reference TRBV9 and TRBJ2-3): DSGVTQTPKHLITATGQRVTLRCSPRSGDLSVYWYQQSLDQGLQFLIQYYNGEERAKGNILERFSAQQFPDLHSELNLSSLELGDSALYFCASDGTTTDTQYFGPGTRLTVL.

The chain joins TRBV11-2 to TRBJ2-2; D may match TRBD1 or TRBD2 (5 bases each). The germline V gene has CDR1 SGHAT and CDR2 FQNNGV. The CDR3 has 14 residues. The germline V and J ends were trimmed by 0 bases and 13 bases, with 15 bases remaining between them. In nucleotides, the CDR3 is TGTGCCAGCAGCTTAGATTTTTTATCGGGACGGCTGTTTTTT. This translates into CASSLDFLSGRLFF.

This clone appeared a few times. J is TRBJ2-3 and V is TRBV28, with 9 bases identical to TRBD1. V shed 4 bases and J 1 base; nucleotides not matched to a gene: 6. The CDR3 is made up of 16 amino acids. Germline V CDR1 and CDR2: MDHEN, SYDVKM. The CDR3 spells CASSSGTGRGTDTQYF. As DNA, the CDR3 is TGTGCCAGCAGTTCAGGGACAGGGAGGGGCACAGATACGCAGTATTTT.

The chain has TRBV28 and TRBJ1-5; D is possibly TRBD1 (5 bases). Germline V lookup: CDR1 MDHEN, CDR2 SYDVKM. This CDR3 spans 14 amino acids. With 5 bases removed from V and 0 bases from J, the gap between germline ends came to 8 bases. CDR3 in amino acids: CASSGQTSNQPQHF. The CDR3 nucleotides are TGTGCCAGCAGTGGACAAACTAGCAATCAGCCCCAGCATTTT.

This rearrangement joins TRBV18 to TRBJ2-3, with 7 bases that match TRBD2. Unmatched junction bases numbered 8, after V lost 9 bases and J lost 2 bases. CDR3 size: 14 residues. Germline values: CDR1 KGHSH, CDR2 LQKENI. CDR3 region: CASTGGRATDTQYF. The DNA of the CDR3 is TGTGCCAGTACGGGAGGCAGGGCCACAGATACGCAGTATTTT.

This clone showed up just once. The rearrangement links TRBV25-1 to TRBJ2-1; the match to TRBD1 covers 9 bases. Losses at the gene ends were 3 bases for V and 6 bases for J; bases not matched to a gene: 6. Germline values: CDR1 MGHDK, CDR2 SYGVNS. This CDR3 spans 15 amino acids. CDR3 nucleotides: TGTGCCAGCAGTGACCGGGACAGGGTTTCCAATGAGCAGTTCTTC. It yields the protein CASSDRDRVSNEQFF.